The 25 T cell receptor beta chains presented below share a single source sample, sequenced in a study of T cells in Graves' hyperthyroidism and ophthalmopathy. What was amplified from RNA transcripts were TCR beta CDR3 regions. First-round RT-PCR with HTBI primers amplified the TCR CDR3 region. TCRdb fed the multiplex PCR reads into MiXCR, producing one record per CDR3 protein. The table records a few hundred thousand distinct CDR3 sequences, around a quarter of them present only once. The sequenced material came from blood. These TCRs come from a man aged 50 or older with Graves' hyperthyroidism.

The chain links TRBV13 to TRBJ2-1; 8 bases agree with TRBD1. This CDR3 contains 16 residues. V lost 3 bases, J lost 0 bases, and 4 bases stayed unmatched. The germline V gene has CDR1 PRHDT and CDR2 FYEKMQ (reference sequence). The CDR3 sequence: CASSLSQGASYNEQFF. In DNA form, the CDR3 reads TGTGCCAGCAGCTTGAGCCAGGGGGCCTCCTACAATGAGCAGTTCTTC.

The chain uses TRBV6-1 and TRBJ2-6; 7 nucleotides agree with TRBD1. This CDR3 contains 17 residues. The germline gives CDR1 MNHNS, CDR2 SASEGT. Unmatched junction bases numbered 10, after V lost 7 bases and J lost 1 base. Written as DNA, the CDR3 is TGTGCCAGCACCGGTGGGACAGTCACTTCTGGGGCCAACGTCCTGACTTTC. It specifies CASTGGTVTSGANVLTF.

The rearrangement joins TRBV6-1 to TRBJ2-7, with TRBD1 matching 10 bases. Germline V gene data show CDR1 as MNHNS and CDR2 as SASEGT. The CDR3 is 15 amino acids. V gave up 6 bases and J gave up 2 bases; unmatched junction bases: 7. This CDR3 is CASRDTGTGAYEQYF. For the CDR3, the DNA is TGTGCCAGCAGGGATACCGGGACAGGGGCCTACGAGCAGTACTTC.

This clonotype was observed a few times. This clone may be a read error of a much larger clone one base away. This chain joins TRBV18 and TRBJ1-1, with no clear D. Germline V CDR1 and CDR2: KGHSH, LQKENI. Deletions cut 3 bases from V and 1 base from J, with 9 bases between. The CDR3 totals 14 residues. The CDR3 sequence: CASSPVQSNTEAFF. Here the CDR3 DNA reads TGTGCCAGCTCACCCGTACAGTCGAACACTGAAGCTTTCTTT.

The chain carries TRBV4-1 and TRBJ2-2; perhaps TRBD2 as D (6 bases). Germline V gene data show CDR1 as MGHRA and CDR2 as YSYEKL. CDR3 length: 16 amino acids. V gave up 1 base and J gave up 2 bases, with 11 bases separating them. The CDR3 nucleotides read TGCGCCAGCAGCCAAGTACTAGCTTATAACACCGGGGAGCTGTTTTTT. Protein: CASSQVLAYNTGELFF.

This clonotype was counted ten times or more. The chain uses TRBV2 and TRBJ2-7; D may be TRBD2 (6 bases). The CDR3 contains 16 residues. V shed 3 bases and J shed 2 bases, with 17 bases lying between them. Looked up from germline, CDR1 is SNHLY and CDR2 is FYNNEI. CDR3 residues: CASSDLVAERPYEQYF. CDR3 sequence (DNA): TGTGCCAGCAGTGACCTTGTAGCGGAGAGACCCTACGAGCAGTACTTC.

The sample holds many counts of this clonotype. The CDR3, as DNA: TGTGCCAGCAGCCCCCGAGCGGGAGGACACCAAGAGACCCAGTACTTC. Amino acids: CASSPRAGGHQETQYF. The chain has TRBV7-2 and TRBJ2-5; 9 bases fit TRBD2. V lost 5 bases to trimming and J lost 0 bases; unmatched junction nucleotides: 7. Germline values: CDR1 SGHTA, CDR2 FQGNSA. The CDR3 spans 16 residues.

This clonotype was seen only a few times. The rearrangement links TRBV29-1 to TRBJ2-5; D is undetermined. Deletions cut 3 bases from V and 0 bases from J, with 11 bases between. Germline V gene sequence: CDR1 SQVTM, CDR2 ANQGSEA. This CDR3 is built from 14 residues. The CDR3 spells CSVDPPHHQETQYF. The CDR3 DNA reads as TGCAGCGTTGATCCCCCCCACCACCAAGAGACCCAGTACTTC. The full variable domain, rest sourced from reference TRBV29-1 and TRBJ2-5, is SAVISQKPSRDICQRGTSLTIQCQVDSQVTMMFWYRQQPGQSLTLIATANQGSEATYESGFVIDKFPISRPNLTFSTLTVSNMSPEDSSIYLCSVDPPHHQETQYFGPGTRLLVL.

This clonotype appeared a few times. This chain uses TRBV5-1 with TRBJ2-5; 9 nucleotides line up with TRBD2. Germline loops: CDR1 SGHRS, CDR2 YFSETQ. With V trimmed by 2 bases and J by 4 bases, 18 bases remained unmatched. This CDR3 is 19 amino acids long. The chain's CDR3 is CASSFPIPGASGTTETQYF. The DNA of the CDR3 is TGCGCCAGCAGCTTTCCAATCCCCGGTGCTAGCGGGACTACAGAGACCCAGTACTTC.

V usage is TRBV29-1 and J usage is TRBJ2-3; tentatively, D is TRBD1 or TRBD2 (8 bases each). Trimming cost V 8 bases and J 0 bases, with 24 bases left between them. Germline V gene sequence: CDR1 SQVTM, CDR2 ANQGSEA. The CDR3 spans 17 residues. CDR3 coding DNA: TGCAGCTTTATAGCGGGGACAGGCGAAAAAAGCACAGATACGCAGTATTTT. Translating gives CSFIAGTGEKSTDTQYF.

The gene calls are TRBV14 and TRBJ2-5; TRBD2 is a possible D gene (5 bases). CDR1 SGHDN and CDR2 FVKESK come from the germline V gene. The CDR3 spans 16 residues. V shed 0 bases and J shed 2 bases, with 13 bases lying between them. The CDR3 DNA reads TGTGCCAGCAGCCAAGACGGGGTAGGAGCGCAAGAGACCCAGTACTTC. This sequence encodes CASSQDGVGAQETQYF. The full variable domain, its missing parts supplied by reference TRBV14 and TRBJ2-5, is EAGVTQFPSHSVIEKGQTVTLRCDPISGHDNLYWYRRVMGKEIKFLLHFVKESKQDESGMPNNRFLAERTGGTYSTLKVQPAELEDSGVYFCASSQDGVGAQETQYFGPGTRLLVL.

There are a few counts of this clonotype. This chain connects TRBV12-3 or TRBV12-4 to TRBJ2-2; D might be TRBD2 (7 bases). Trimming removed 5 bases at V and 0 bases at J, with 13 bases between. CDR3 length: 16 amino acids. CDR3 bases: TGTGCCAGCAGTCACGAGGGGGGGCCGAACACCGGGGAGCTGTTTTTT. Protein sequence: CASSHEGGPNTGELFF.

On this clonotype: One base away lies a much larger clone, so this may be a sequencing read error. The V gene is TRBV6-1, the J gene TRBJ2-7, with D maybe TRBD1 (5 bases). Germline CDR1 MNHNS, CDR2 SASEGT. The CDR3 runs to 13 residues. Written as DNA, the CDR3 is TGTGCCAGCAGCAAACCTGACAGCTACGAGCAGTGCTTC. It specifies CASSKPDSYEQCF.

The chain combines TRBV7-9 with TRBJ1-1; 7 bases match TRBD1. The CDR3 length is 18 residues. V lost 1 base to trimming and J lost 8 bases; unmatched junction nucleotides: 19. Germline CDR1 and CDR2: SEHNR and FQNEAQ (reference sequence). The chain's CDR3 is CASSLGKYSNTGVAEAFF. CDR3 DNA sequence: TGTGCCAGCAGCTTAGGCAAATACAGTAACACAGGGGTGGCCGAAGCTTTCTTT. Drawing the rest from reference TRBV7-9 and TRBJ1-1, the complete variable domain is DTGVSQNPRHKITKRGQNVTFRCDPISEHNRLYWYRQTLGQGPEFLTYFQNEAQLEKSRLLSDRFSAERPKGSFSTLEIQRTEQGDSAMYLCASSLGKYSNTGVAEAFFGQGTRLTVV.

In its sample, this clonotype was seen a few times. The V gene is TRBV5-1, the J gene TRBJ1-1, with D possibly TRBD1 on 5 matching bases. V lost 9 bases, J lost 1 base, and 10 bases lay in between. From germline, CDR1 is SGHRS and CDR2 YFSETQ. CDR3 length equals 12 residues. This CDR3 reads CATRDGNTEAFF. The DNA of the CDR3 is TGCGCCACTCGGGACGGGAACACTGAAGCTTTCTTT.

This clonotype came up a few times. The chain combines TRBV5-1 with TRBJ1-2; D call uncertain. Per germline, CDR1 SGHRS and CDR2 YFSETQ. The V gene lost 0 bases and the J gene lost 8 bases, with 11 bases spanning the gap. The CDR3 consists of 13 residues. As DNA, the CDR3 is TGCGCCAGCAGCTTGGGCACAGAGGGCGGCTACACCTTC. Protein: CASSLGTEGGYTF. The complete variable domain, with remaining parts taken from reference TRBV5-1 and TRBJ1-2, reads KAGVTQTPRYLIKTRGQQVTLSCSPISGHRSVSWYQQTPGQGLQFLFEYFSETQRNKGNFPGRFSGRQFSNSRSEMNVSTLELGDSALYLCASSLGTEGGYTFGSGTRLTVV.

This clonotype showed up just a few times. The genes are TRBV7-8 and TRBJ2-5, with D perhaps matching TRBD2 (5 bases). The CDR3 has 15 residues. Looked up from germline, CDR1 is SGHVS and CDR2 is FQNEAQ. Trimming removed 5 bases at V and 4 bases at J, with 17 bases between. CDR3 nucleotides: TGTGCCAGCAGCCCTCGGGGAGCCCTCCCAGAGACCCAGTACTTC. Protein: CASSPRGALPETQYF.

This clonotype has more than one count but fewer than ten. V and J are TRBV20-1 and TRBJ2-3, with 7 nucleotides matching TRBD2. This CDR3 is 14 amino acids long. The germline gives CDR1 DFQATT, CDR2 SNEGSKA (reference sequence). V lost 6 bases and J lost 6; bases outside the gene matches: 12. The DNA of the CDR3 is TGCAGTGCGGATGGCACTAGCGACGCGGATACGCAGTATTTT. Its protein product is CSADGTSDADTQYF.

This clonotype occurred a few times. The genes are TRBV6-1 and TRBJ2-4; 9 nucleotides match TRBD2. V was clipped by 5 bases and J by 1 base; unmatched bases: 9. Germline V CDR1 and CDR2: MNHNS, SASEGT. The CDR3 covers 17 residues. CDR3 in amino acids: CASSSAGTSMAKNIQYF. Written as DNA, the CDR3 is TGTGCCAGCAGTTCCGCCGGGACTAGCATGGCCAAAAACATTCAGTACTTC.

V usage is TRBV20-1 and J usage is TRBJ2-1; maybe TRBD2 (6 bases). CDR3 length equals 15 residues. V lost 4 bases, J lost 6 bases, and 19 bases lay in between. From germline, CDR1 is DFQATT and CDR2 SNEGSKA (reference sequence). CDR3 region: CSAIFHAGSVNEQFF. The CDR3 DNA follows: TGCAGTGCTATTTTTCATGCGGGAAGCGTCAATGAGCAGTTCTTC.

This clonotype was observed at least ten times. CDR3 bases: TGTGCCAGCAGCTTAACCCGCCAGGGCTACTACAATGAGCAGTTCTTC. Its translation is CASSLTRQGYYNEQFF. This chain links TRBV11-2 with TRBJ2-1, with D maybe TRBD1 (5 bases). Germline V CDR1 and CDR2: SGHAT, FQNNGV. There are 16 residues in the CDR3. V lost 2 bases to trimming and J lost 3 bases, with 14 bases between them.

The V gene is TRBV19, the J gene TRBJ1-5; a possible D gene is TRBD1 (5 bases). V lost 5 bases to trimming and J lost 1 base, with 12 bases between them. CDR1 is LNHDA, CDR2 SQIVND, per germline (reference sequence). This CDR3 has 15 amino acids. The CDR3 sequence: CASSRAGSSNQPQHF. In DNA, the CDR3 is TGTGCCAGTAGTCGAGCAGGGTCAAGCAATCAGCCCCAGCATTTT.

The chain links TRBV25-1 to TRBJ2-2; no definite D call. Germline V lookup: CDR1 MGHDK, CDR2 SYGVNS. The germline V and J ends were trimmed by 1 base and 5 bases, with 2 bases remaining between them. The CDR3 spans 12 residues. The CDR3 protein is CASSESTGELFF. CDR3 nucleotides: TGTGCCAGCAGTGAATCAACCGGGGAGCTGTTTTTT.

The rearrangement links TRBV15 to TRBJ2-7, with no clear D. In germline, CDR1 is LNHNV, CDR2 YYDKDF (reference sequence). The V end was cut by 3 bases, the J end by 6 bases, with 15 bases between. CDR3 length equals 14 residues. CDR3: CATSSGTRSGEQYF. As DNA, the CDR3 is TGTGCCACCAGCAGTGGAACCCGGTCGGGCGAGCAGTACTTC.

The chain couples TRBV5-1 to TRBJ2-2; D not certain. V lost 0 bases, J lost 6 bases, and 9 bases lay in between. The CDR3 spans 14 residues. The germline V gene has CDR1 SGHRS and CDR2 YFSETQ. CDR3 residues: CASSLAPPPGELFF. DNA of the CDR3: TGCGCCAGCAGCTTGGCCCCCCCCCCCGGGGAGCTGTTTTTT.